Listed here are 14 T cell receptor beta chains from one sample, sequenced in a study of response to subunit inactivated influenza vaccine. TCRdb re-called the RT-PCR reads with MiXCR, one entry per CDR3 protein. The sample has under 850,000 distinct CDR3 sequences, about 18% seen once; the top ten hold roughly a tenth. The sample was PBMCs from blood, taken 5 to 6 days after vaccination. The receptor source for this set is a man aged 50 to 60 who received an inactivated influenza vaccine.

Many counts were recorded for this clonotype. V is TRBV6-6 and J is TRBJ1-2; weak D call: TRBD1 (6 bases). Per germline, CDR1 MNHNY and CDR2 SVGAGI (reference sequence). The CDR3 is 12 amino acids. The V gene lost 7 bases and the J gene lost 6 bases, with 12 bases spanning the gap. This CDR3 is CASTAAGDGYTF. The DNA of the CDR3 is TGTGCCAGCACGGCGGCAGGGGATGGCTACACCTTC.

The J gene is TRBJ2-7, the V gene TRBV13; 11 bases line up with TRBD1. Trimming removed 4 bases from V and 7 bases from J; junction bases left unmatched: 6. The CDR3 sequence is 14 residues long. CDR1 is PRHDT and CDR2 is FYEKMQ in the germline V gene (reference sequence). CDR3 DNA: TGTGCCAGCAGCTCCGGACAGGGGGCTTGGGAGCAGTACTTC. This sequence encodes CASSSGQGAWEQYF.

The table lists this clonotype with a few counts. The J gene is TRBJ2-1, the V gene TRBV5-6; 8 bases map to TRBD1. CDR1 SGHDT and CDR2 YYEEEE come from the germline V gene. This CDR3 spans 15 amino acids. The V gene end was trimmed by 3 bases and the J gene end by 3 bases; junction bases not matched to a gene: 5. CDR3 coding DNA: TGTGCCAGCAGCTCGCGGACAGGGTACTACAATGAGCAGTTCTTC. It yields the protein CASSSRTGYYNEQFF. The full variable domain, completed using reference TRBV5-6 and TRBJ2-1, is DAGVTQSPTHLIKTRGQQVTLRCSPKSGHDTVSWYQQALGQGPQFIFQYYEEEERQRGNFPDRFSGHQFPNYSSELNVNALLLGDSALYLCASSSRTGYYNEQFFGPGTRLTVL.

This clonotype was seen a handful of times. V and J are TRBV20-1 and TRBJ2-1; D uncertain. The V gene's germline CDR1 is DFQATT and CDR2 SNEGSKA (reference sequence). This CDR3 spans 11 amino acids. The V end lost 6 bases, the J end lost 3 bases, and 6 bases lay between the germline ends. The CDR3 reads CSAVYYNEQFF. The CDR3 nucleotides are TGCAGTGCCGTCTACTACAATGAGCAGTTCTTC.

This clonotype was detected only a few times. This sequence joins TRBV30 and TRBJ2-1; D call uncertain. V was shortened by 8 bases and J by 8 bases, with 22 bases between the two germline ends. Germline V gene sequence: CDR1 GTSNPN, CDR2 SVGIG (reference sequence). This CDR3 is built from 14 residues. CDR3 nucleotide sequence: TGTGCCACGAATGTGGGTGGCCTCCCCCATGAGCAGTTCTTC. Encoded protein: CATNVGGLPHEQFF.

The sample holds a few counts of this clonotype. The V gene is TRBV6-2 or TRBV6-3, the J gene TRBJ2-7, with 9 bases lining up with TRBD1. The CDR3 consists of 14 residues. CDR1 and CDR2 (germline): MNHEY, SVGEGT. Germline trimming cut 6 bases from V and 6 bases from J; bases unmatched to any gene: 9. CDR3 sequence reads: CASSLPGQGSEQYF. The CDR3 DNA reads TGTGCCAGCAGCCTCCCGGGACAGGGATCCGAGCAGTACTTC.

This clonotype has only a few counts. This rearrangement joins TRBV12-3 or TRBV12-4 to TRBJ1-1; no clear D. The CDR3 totals 14 residues. V was shortened by 2 bases and J by 5 bases, with 12 bases between the two germline ends. The CDR3 DNA follows: TGTGCCAGCAGTTTACAACTGGGAGTTACTGAAGCTTTCTTT. Its translation is CASSLQLGVTEAFF.

This clonotype appeared a few times. The chain carries TRBV12-5 and TRBJ2-1; TRBD1 or TRBD2 may be the D gene (5 bases each). The CDR3 has 15 amino acids. CDR1 and CDR2 (germline): LGHNT, FRNRAP. Trimming left V 1 base short and J 12 bases short, with 19 bases between. The CDR3 DNA reads TGTGCTAGTGGTTTGGGTTCTTCGGGGCTCGCAGGGCAGTTCTTC. Its protein product is CASGLGSSGLAGQFF.

V and J are TRBV4-3 and TRBJ2-5; TRBD1 might be the D (5 bases). Germline CDR1 and CDR2: LGHNA and YSLEER. The CDR3 has 15 residues. V was clipped by 3 bases and J by 2 bases, with 13 bases between them. The CDR3 loop reads CASSHAAGQQETQYF. DNA of the CDR3: TGCGCCAGCAGCCACGCTGCAGGGCAGCAAGAGACCCAGTACTTC.

This clonotype appeared a few times. V usage is TRBV2 and J usage is TRBJ1-4, with D maybe TRBD1 (5 bases). The germline CDR1 and CDR2 sequences are SNHLY and FYNNEI. This CDR3 has 16 residues. The germline V and J ends were trimmed by 4 bases and 2 bases, with 14 bases remaining between them. The DNA of the CDR3 is TGTGCCAGCAGTGTTCGCAGGGTGGCTACTAATGAAAAACTGTTTTTT. Encoded protein: CASSVRRVATNEKLFF.

This clonotype has only one observation. The V call is TRBV5-4, the J call TRBJ2-2, with 8 bases lining up with TRBD2. V was pared by 2 bases and J by 4 bases, with 7 bases of the junction left unmatched. Germline-derived CDR1 and CDR2 are SGHNT and YYREEE (reference sequence). The CDR3 loop spans 16 amino acids. The chain's CDR3 is CASSFGGARSTGELFF. CDR3 DNA sequence: TGTGCCAGCAGCTTCGGGGGGGCGCGGAGCACCGGGGAGCTGTTTTTT.

In its sample, this clonotype was seen a few times. The chain uses TRBV20-1 and TRBJ2-3, with D possibly being TRBD2 (6 bases). The ends were cut back, 3 bases at V and 0 bases at J, with 19 bases in the middle. CDR1 and CDR2 from the germline V gene are DFQATT and SNEGSKA (reference sequence). The CDR3 loop spans 17 amino acids. Here the CDR3 reads CSASRWRGSSSTDTQYF. CDR3 nucleotides: TGCAGTGCTAGTCGATGGCGGGGTTCCTCTAGCACAGATACGCAGTATTTT.

In its sample, this clonotype was seen many times. V and J are TRBV12-3 or TRBV12-4 and TRBJ2-2, with 7 bases identical to TRBD2. J gave up 1 base and V 6 bases, and 5 bases lay outside the gene matches. The CDR3 consists of 15 residues. The CDR3 DNA reads as TGTGCCAGCAGGACGGGACTACAGAACACCGGGGAGCTGTTTTTT. Its translation: CASRTGLQNTGELFF.

This clonotype was seen repeatedly, ten times or more. The chain couples TRBV7-8 to TRBJ2-5; D not resolved. V gave up 1 base and J gave up 4 bases, with 4 bases separating them. The CDR3 has 12 amino acids. CDR1 is SGHVS, CDR2 FQNEAQ, per germline. The CDR3 DNA is TGTGCCAGCAGCTTAGGACCAGAGACCCAGTACTTC. Protein product: CASSLGPETQYF.